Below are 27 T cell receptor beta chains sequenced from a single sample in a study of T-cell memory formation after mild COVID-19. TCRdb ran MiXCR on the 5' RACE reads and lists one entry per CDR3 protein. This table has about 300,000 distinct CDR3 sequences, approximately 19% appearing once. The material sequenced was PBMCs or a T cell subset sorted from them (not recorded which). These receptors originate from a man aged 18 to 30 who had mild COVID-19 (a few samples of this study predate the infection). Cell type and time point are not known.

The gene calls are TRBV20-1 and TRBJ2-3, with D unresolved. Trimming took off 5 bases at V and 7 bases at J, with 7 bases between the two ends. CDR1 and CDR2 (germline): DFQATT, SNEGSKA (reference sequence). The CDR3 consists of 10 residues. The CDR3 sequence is CSAPRYTQYF. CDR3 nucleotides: TGCAGTGCTCCTCGGTATACGCAGTATTTT.

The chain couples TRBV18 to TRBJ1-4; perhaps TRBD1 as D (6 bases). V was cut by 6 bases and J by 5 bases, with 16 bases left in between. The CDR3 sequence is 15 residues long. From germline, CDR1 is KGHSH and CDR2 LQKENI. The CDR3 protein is CASSPPGAKNEKLFF. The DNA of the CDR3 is TGTGCCAGCTCCCCTCCAGGGGCAAAAAATGAAAAACTGTTTTTT. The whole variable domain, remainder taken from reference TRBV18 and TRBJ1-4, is NAGVMQNPRHLVRRRGQEARLRCSPMKGHSHVYWYRQLPEEGLKFMVYLQKENIIDESGMPKERFSAEFPKEGPSILRIQQVVRGDSAAYFCASSPPGAKNEKLFFGSGTQLSVL.

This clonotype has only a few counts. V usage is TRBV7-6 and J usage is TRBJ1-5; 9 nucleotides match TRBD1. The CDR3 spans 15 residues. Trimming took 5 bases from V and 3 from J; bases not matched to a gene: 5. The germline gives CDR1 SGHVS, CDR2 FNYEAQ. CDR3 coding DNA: TGTGCCAGCAGCCTGACAGGGGGTAACAATCAGCCCCAGCATTTT. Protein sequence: CASSLTGGNNQPQHF.

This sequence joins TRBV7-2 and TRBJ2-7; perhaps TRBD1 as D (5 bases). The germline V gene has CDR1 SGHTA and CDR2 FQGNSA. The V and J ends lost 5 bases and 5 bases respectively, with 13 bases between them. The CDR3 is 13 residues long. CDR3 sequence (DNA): TGTGCCAGCAGCCAAGATTTAGGGGACGAGCAGTACTTC. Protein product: CASSQDLGDEQYF.

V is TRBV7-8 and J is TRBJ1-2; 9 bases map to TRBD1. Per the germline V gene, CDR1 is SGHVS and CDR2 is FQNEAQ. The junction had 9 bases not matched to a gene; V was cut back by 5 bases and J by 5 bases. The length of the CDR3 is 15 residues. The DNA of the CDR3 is TGTGCCAGCAGCCCCGGGACAGGGTCTTGGTATGGCTACACCTTC. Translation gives CASSPGTGSWYGYTF.

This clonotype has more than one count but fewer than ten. DNA for the CDR3: TGTGCCAGCAGCTTGGGGCCCAGAACCTACGAGCAGTACTTC. Translated: CASSLGPRTYEQYF. The genes are TRBV5-5 and TRBJ2-7; the D is unclear. With 0 bases removed from V and 2 bases from J, the gap between germline ends came to 9 bases. This CDR3 has 14 amino acids. The germline V gene has CDR1 SGHKS and CDR2 YYEKEE (reference sequence).

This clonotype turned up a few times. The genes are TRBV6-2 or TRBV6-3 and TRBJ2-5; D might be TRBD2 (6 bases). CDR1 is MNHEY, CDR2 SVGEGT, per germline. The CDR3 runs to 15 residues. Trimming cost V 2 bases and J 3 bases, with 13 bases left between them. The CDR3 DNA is TGTGCCAGCAGTTACGCCCCCTGGGGGGAAGAGACCCAGTACTTC. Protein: CASSYAPWGEETQYF.

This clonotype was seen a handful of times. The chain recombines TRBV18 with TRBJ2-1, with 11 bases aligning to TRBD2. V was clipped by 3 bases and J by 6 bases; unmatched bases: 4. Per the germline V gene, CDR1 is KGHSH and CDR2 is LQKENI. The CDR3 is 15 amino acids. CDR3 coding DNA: TGTGCCAGCTCACCCCTAGCGGGGGGAGTCAATGAGCAGTTCTTC. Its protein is CASSPLAGGVNEQFF.

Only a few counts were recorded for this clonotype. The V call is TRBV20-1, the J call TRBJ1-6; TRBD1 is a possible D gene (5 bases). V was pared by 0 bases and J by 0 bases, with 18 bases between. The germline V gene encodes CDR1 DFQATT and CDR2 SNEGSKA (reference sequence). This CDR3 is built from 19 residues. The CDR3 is CSARETGTLGNSYNSPLHF. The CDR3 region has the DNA TGCAGTGCTAGAGAGACCGGGACCCTCGGGAACTCCTATAATTCACCCCTCCACTTT.

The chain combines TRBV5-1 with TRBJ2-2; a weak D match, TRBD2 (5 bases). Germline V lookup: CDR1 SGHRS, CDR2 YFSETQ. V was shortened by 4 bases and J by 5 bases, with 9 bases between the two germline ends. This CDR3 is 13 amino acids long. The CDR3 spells CASSGERTGELFF. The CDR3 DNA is TGCGCCAGCAGCGGGGAGAGAACCGGGGAGCTGTTTTTT.

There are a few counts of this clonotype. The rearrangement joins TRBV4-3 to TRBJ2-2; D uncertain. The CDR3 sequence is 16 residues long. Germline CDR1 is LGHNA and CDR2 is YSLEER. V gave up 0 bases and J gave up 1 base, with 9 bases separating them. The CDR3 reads CASSQDPHRNTGELFF. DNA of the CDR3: TGCGCCAGCAGCCAAGATCCTCACAGGAACACCGGGGAGCTGTTTTTT.

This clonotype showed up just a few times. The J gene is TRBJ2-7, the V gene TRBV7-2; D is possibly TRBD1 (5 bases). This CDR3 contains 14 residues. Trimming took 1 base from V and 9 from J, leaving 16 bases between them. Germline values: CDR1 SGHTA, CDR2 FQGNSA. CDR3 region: CASSLEGPRVVQYF. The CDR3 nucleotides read TGTGCCAGCAGCTTAGAGGGGCCCCGGGTTGTGCAGTACTTC.

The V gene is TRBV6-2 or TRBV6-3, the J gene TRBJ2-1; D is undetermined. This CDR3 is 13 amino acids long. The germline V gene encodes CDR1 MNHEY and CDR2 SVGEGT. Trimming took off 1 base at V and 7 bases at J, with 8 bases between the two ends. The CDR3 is CASSYFVGNEQFF. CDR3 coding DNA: TGTGCCAGCAGTTACTTCGTCGGAAATGAGCAGTTCTTC.

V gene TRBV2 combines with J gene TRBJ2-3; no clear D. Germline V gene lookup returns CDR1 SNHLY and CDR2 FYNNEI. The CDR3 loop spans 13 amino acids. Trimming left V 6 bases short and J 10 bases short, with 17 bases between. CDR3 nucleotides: TGTGCCAGCAGGTATTTGGCAGCCGGTCCGCAGTATTTT. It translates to CASRYLAAGPQYF.

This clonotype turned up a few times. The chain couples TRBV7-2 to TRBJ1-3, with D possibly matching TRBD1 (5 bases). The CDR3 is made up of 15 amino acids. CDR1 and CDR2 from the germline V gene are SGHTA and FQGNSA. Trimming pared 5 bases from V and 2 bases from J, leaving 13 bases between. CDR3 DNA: TGTGCCAGCAGCCCCTGGGGGTCTACTGGAAACACCATATATTTT. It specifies CASSPWGSTGNTIYF.

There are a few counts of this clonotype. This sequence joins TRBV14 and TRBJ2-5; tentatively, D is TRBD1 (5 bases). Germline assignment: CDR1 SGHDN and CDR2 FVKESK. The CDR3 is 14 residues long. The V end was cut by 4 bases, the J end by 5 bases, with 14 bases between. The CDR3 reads CASSPMGLVETQYF. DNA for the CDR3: TGTGCCAGCAGCCCCATGGGGCTAGTGGAGACCCAGTACTTC.

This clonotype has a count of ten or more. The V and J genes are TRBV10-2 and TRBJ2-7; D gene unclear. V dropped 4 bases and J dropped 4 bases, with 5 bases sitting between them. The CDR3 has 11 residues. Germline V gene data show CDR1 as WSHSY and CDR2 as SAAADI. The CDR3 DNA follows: TGCGCCAGCAGTGGGGGTTACGAGCAGTACTTC. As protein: CASSGGYEQYF.

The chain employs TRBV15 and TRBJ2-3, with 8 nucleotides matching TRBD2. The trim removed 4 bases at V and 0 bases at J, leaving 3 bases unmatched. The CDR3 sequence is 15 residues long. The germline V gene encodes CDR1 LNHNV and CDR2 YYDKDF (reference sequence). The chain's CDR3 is CATSKVAGSTDTQYF. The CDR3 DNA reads TGTGCCACCAGCAAGGTAGCGGGGAGCACAGATACGCAGTATTTT. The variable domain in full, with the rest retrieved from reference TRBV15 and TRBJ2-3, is DAMVIQNPRYQVTQFGKPVTLSCSQTLNHNVMYWYQQKSSQAPKLLFHYYDKDFNNEADTPDNFQSRRPNTSFCFLDIRSPGLGDTAMYLCATSKVAGSTDTQYFGPGTRLTVL.

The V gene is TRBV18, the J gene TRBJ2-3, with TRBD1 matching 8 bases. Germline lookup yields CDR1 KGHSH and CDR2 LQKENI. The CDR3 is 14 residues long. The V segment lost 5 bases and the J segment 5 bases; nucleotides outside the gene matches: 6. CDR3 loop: CASSTQGAGDTQYF. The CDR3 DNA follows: TGTGCCAGCTCAACTCAGGGGGCAGGAGATACGCAGTATTTT. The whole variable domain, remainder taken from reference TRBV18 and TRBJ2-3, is NAGVMQNPRHLVRRRGQEARLRCSPMKGHSHVYWYRQLPEEGLKFMVYLQKENIIDESGMPKERFSAEFPKEGPSILRIQQVVRGDSAAYFCASSTQGAGDTQYFGPGTRLTVL.

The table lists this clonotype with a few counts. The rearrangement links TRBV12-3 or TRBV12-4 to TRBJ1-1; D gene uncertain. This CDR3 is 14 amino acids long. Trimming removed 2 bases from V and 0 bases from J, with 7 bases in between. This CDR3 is CASSLQRMNTEAFF. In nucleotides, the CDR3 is TGTGCCAGCAGTTTACAGAGAATGAACACTGAAGCTTTCTTT.

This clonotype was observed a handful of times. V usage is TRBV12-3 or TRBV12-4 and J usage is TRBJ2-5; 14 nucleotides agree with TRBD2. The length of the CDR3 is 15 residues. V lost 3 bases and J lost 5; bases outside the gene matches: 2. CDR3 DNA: TGTGCCAGCAGTTTGACTAGCGGGGGGGCGGAGACCCAGTACTTC. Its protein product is CASSLTSGGAETQYF.

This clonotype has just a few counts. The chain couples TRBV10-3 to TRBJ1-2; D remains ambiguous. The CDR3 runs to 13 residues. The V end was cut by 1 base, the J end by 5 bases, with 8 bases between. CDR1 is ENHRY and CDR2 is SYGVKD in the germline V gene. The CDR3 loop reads CAISEWTEYGYTF. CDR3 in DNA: TGTGCCATCAGTGAGTGGACTGAGTATGGCTACACCTTC.

CDR3: CATPPDRGLTYEQYF. The DNA of the CDR3 is TGCGCCACCCCACCCGACAGGGGGCTTACCTACGAGCAGTACTTC. The rearrangement joins TRBV23-1 to TRBJ2-7, with 10 nucleotides matching TRBD1. TRBV23-1 is designated an ORF whose function remains uncertain. With 10 bases clipped from V and 2 bases from J, the junction kept 11 bases outside the gene matches. The CDR3 length is 15 residues.

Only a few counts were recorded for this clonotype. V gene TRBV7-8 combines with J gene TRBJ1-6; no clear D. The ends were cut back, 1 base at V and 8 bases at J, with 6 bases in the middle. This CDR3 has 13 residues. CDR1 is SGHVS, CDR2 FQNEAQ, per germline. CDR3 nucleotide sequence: TGTGCCAGCAGCTTAGGCGCGGATTCACCCCTCCACTTT. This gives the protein CASSLGADSPLHF.

The CDR3 DNA follows: TGCGCCAGTTCAACTGGGACAGCTAAAGATACGCAGTATTTT. Translated: CASSTGTAKDTQYF. This chain uses TRBV5-1 with TRBJ2-3; 7 nucleotides line up with TRBD1. CDR3 length: 14 amino acids. Germline-derived CDR1 and CDR2 are SGHRS and YFSETQ. The V segment lost 8 bases and the J segment 5 bases; nucleotides outside the gene matches: 11.

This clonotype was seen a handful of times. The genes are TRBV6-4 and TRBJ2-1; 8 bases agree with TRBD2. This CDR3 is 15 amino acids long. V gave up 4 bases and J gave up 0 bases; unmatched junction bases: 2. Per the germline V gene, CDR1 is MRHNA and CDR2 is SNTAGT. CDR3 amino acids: CASSVSGVSYNEQFF. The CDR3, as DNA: TGTGCCAGCAGTGTTAGCGGGGTCTCCTACAATGAGCAGTTCTTC.

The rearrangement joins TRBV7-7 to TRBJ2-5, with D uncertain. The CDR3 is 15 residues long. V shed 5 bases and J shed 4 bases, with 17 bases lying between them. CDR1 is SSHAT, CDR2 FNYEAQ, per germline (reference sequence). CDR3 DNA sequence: TGTGCCAGCAGCCGATATTTTGAAGGGCGAGAGACCCAGTACTTC. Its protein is CASSRYFEGRETQYF.